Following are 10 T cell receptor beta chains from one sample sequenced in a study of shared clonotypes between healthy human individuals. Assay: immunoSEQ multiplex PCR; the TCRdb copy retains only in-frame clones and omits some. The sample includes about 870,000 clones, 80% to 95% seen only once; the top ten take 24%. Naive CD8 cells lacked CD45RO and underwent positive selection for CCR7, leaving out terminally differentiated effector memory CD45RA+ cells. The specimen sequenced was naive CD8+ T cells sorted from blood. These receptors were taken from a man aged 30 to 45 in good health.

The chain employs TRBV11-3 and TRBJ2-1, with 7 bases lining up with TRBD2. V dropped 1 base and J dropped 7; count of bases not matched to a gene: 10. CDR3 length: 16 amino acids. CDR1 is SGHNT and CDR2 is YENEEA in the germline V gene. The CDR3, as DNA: TGTGCCAGCAGCTTAGCCGGTAGCGGGTGGGCAAATGAGCAGTTCTTC. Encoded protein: CASSLAGSGWANEQFF.

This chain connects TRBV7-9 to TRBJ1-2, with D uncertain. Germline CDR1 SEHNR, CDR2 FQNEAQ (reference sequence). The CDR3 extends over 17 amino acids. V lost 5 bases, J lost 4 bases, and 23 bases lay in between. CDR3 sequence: CASSGRIAGTALYGYTF. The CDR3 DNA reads TGTGCCAGCAGCGGACGAATCGCGGGAACAGCCCTCTATGGCTACACCTTC.

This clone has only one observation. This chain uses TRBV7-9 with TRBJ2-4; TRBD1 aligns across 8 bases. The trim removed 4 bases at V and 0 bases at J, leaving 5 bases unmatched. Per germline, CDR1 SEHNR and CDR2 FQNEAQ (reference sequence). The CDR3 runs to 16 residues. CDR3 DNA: TGTGCCAGCAGCTCGGGACAGGAGATAGCCAAAAACATTCAGTACTTC. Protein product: CASSSGQEIAKNIQYF.

The DNA of the CDR3 is TGTGCCAGCAGCCCGGGGAGTTACACAGATACGCAGTATTTT. This sequence encodes CASSPGSYTDTQYF. The V and J genes are TRBV6-6 and TRBJ2-3; D may be TRBD2 (5 bases). The CDR3 has 14 residues. The germline CDR1 and CDR2 sequences are MNHNY and SVGAGI (reference sequence). V dropped 6 bases and J dropped 2 bases, with 12 bases sitting between them.

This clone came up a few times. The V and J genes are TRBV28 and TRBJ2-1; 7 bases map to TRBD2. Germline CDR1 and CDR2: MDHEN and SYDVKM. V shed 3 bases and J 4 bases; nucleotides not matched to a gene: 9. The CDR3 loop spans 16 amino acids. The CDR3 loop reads CASSFPASGNYNEQFF. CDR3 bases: TGTGCCAGCAGTTTCCCCGCAAGCGGGAATTACAATGAGCAGTTCTTC.

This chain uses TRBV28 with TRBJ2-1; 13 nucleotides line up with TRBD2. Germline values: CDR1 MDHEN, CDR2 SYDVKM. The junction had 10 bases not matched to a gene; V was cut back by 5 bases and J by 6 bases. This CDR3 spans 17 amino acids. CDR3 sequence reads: CASSPLLAGGPFNEQFF. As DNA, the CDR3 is TGTGCCAGCAGTCCGCTACTAGCGGGAGGGCCGTTCAATGAGCAGTTCTTC.

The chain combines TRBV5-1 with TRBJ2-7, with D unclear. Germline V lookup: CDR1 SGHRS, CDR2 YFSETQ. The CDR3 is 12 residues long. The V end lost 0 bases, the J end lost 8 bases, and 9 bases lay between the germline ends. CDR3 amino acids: CASSLAGGQQYF. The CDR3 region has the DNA TGCGCCAGCAGCTTGGCGGGTGGCCAGCAGTACTTC.

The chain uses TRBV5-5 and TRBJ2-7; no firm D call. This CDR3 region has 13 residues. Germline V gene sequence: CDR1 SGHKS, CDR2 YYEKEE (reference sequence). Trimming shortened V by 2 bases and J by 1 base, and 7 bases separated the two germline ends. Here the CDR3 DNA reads TGTGCCAGCAGCTTTGGGGATTCCTACGAGCAGTACTTC. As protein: CASSFGDSYEQYF.

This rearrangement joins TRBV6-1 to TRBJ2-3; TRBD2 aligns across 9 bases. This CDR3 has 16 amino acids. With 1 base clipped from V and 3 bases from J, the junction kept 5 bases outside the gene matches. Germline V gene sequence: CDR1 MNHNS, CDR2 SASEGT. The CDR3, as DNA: TGTGCCAGCAGTGAAGGGGTTAGCGGGAGAACAGATACGCAGTATTTT. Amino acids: CASSEGVSGRTDTQYF.

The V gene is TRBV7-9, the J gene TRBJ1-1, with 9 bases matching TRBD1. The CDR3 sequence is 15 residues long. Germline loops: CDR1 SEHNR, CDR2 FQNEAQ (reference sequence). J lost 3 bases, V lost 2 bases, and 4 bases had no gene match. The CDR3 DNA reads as TGTGCCAGCAGCTTACCATGGGACAGGGACACTGAAGCTTTCTTT. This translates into CASSLPWDRDTEAFF.